The rows below give T cell receptor beta chains drawn from one sample of a study of identical twins. Each CDR3 protein gets one entry after TCRdb re-called the 5' RACE reads with MiXCR. The sample shows roughly 1,500,000 distinct CDR3 sequences, 32% of them seen only once. Sequencing was performed on cord blood. These receptors were taken from a newborn girl in good health. CDR3s include the opening cysteine and the closing phenylalanine or tryptophan. D genes are given only for firm matches. Only some rows state a clone size, as once, few, many or a class for expanded clones.

v_gene	d_gene	abundance	j_gene	CDR3aa	CDR3nt
TRBV20-1	TRBD1	.	TRBJ1-2	CSARADRGVSYGYTF	TGCAGTGCTAGAGCCGACAGGGGAGTTTCCTATGGCTACACCTTC
TRBV28	TRBD2	.	TRBJ2-1	CASSLLTSGRSQFF	TGTGCCAGCAGTTTATTAACTAGCGGGAGATCCCAGTTCTTC
TRBV12-3/TRBV12-4	.	few	TRBJ1-1	CASNVEGTEAFF	TGTGCCAGCAACGTCGAAGGCACTGAAGCTTTCTTT
TRBV11-2	.	.	TRBJ1-5	CACSLRLRQGNQPQHF	TGTGCCTGCAGCTTACGGCTGAGACAGGGCAATCAGCCCCAGCATTTT
TRBV20-1	.	.	TRBJ1-1	CSARFPGQAEAFF	TGCAGTGCTAGGTTTCCAGGGCAAGCTGAAGCTTTCTTT
TRBV20-1	TRBD2	.	TRBJ2-1	CSAYSGLNEQFF	TGCAGTGCCTATAGCGGGCTCAATGAGCAGTTCTTC
TRBV7-2	.	few	TRBJ2-1	CASSLWAGFDEQFF	TGTGCCAGCAGCTTATGGGCGGGGTTCGATGAGCAGTTCTTC
TRBV27	.	many	TRBJ2-7	CASSLVVGSFDEQYF	TGTGCCAGCAGTTTGGTTGTGGGTTCTTTTGACGAGCAGTACTTC
TRBV7-8	.	few	TRBJ2-3	CASSFFLSTDTQYF	TGTGCCAGCAGCTTCTTCCTGAGCACAGATACGCAGTATTTT
TRBV3-1	.	.	TRBJ2-3	CASSPQRPRHTDTQYF	TGTGCCAGCAGCCCTCAGCGGCCCCGGCACACAGATACGCAGTATTTT
TRBV29-1	TRBD1	many	TRBJ1-2	CSVRQGTLYGYTF	TGCAGCGTCCGACAGGGGACCCTCTATGGCTACACCTTC
TRBV11-2	TRBD1	.	TRBJ1-4	CASSYWTGGEKLFF	TGTGCCAGCAGCTACTGGACAGGGGGCGAAAAACTGTTTTTT
TRBV25-1	TRBD1	.	TRBJ2-7	CASSGPLGQEPYEQYF	TGTGCCAGCAGTGGACCATTGGGACAGGAACCCTACGAGCAGTACTTC
TRBV7-2	.	.	TRBJ1-1	CASSPWRTEAFF	TGTGCCAGCAGCCCCTGGAGGACTGAAGCTTTCTTT
TRBV5-6	TRBD1	few	TRBJ2-3	CASSYRGGSTNTQYF	TGTGCCAGCAGCTACAGGGGTGGGAGCACAAATACGCAGTATTTT
TRBV5-1	.	once	TRBJ1-6	CASSLGQKNNSPLHF	TGCGCCAGCAGCTTGGGACAAAAAAATAATTCACCCCTCCACTTT
TRBV12-3/TRBV12-4	TRBD2	once	TRBJ2-3	CASNTSADTQYF	TGTGCCAGCAATACTAGCGCAGATACGCAGTATTTT
TRBV4-2	TRBD2	few	TRBJ2-1	CASSQGAAWLAGGVYNEQFF	TGTGCCAGCAGCCAGGGGGCTGCGTGGCTAGCGGGGGGAGTCTACAATGAGCAGTTCTTC
TRBV24-1	.	.	TRBJ2-1	CATSEHTRLGEQFF	TGTGCCACCAGTGAGCATACCCGCCTGGGTGAGCAGTTCTTC
TRBV20-1	.	many	TRBJ2-1	CSASSLTGKYNEQFF	TGCAGTGCTAGTAGTTTGACGGGGAAATACAATGAGCAGTTCTTC